The TCR beta chain described here comes from a study of technical replicates of blood from a handful of donors. Assay: immunoSEQ multiplex PCR; the TCRdb copy retains only in-frame clones and omits some. The repertoire holds about 82,000 clones, with over 95% as singletons. CDR3 size: 14 residues. The germline V gene has CDR1 SGHRS and CDR2 YFSETQ. The germline V and J ends were trimmed by 4 bases and 0 bases, with 8 bases remaining between them. This sequence was found in a human donor in good health. What was sequenced was T cells isolated from PBMCs. J is TRBJ2-1 and V is TRBV5-1, with a tentative D call TRBD2 (6 bases). For the CDR3, the DNA is TGCGCCAGCAGCGGACTAAGCTCCTACAATGAGCAGTTCTTC. Its translation: CASSGLSSYNEQFF.